A selection of T cell receptor beta chains follows, all from one sample in a study of blood T cell repertoires in COVID-19. The method was immunoSEQ multiplex PCR; TCRdb's version includes in-frame clones alone and lacks a portion of them. The table has roughly 460,000 clones, about 90% seen once. The sequenced sample was peripheral blood. The receptors were gathered from a man in his late teens or twenties with COVID-19, enrolled during active disease. Both conserved end residues are part of each CDR3. Each record gives: clone size, J gene, D gene, V gene, CDR3 DNA, CDR3 protein. The D gene is left open where the match is weak. Size values are once, few and many counts, or a class for expanded clones, and some rows have none.

clone size: NA
J gene: TRBJ2-2
D gene: NA
V gene: TRBV12-5
CDR3 DNA: TGTGCTAGTGGTTACAGGGTGTCATCCGGGGAGCTGTTTTTT
CDR3 protein: CASGYRVSSGELFF

clone size: NA
J gene: TRBJ2-2
D gene: TRBD1
V gene: TRBV30
CDR3 DNA: TGTGCCTGGACCGGGACAGGGTCGCCCGGGGAGCTGTTTTTT
CDR3 protein: CAWTGTGSPGELFF

clone size: NA
J gene: TRBJ2-7
D gene: TRBD2
V gene: TRBV20-1
CDR3 DNA: TGCAGTGCTAGTCGACCAGCGGGGTACGGACTCTACGAGCAGTACTTC
CDR3 protein: CSASRPAGYGLYEQYF

clone size: once
J gene: TRBJ1-2
D gene: NA
V gene: TRBV19
CDR3 DNA: TGTGCCAGTCAAGGACTGCGTGGGAACGGCTACACCTTC
CDR3 protein: CASQGLRGNGYTF

clone size: NA
J gene: TRBJ2-7
D gene: NA
V gene: TRBV14
CDR3 DNA: TGTGCCAGCAGCCCAACGGGAGCGGGCACCTACGAGCAGTACTTC
CDR3 protein: CASSPTGAGTYEQYF

clone size: NA
J gene: TRBJ2-2
D gene: TRBD2
V gene: TRBV6-5
CDR3 DNA: TGTGCCAGCAGTTACTCGGCGGGGGGCGGGGAGCTGTTTTTT
CDR3 protein: CASSYSAGGGELFF

clone size: once
J gene: TRBJ1-2
D gene: NA
V gene: TRBV5-1
CDR3 DNA: TGCGCCAGCAGCTCAGGGCACGGAAATGGCTACACCTTC
CDR3 protein: CASSSGHGNGYTF

clone size: NA
J gene: TRBJ2-5
D gene: TRBD2
V gene: TRBV2
CDR3 DNA: TGTGCCAGCGGGGGACTAGGGGAGACCCAGTACTTC
CDR3 protein: CASGGLGETQYF

clone size: few
J gene: TRBJ1-1
D gene: TRBD1
V gene: TRBV7-9
CDR3 DNA: TGTGCCAGCAGCACACAGGGGGCCAGGACTGAAGCTTTCTTT
CDR3 protein: CASSTQGARTEAFF

clone size: NA
J gene: TRBJ2-2
D gene: NA
V gene: TRBV4-1
CDR3 DNA: TGCGCCAGCAGCCAAGGTTTCTCCCAGGGCGGGGCGGCCGGGGAGCTGTTTTTT
CDR3 protein: CASSQGFSQGGAAGELFF

clone size: NA
J gene: TRBJ1-1
D gene: NA
V gene: TRBV3-1/TRBV3-2
CDR3 DNA: TGTGCCAGCAGCCCAGGTAGGCGGGATTTTACTGAAGCTTTCTTT
CDR3 protein: CASSPGRRDFTEAFF

clone size: NA
J gene: TRBJ2-1
D gene: TRBD2
V gene: TRBV2
CDR3 DNA: TGTGCCGTCCGACTAGCCGATGAGCAGTTCTTC
CDR3 protein: CAVRLADEQFF

clone size: NA
J gene: TRBJ1-1
D gene: NA
V gene: TRBV6-1
CDR3 DNA: TGTGCCAGCAGTGAATGGGGGCTCAGCATGAACACTGAAGCTTTCTTT
CDR3 protein: CASSEWGLSMNTEAFF

clone size: NA
J gene: TRBJ2-1
D gene: TRBD2
V gene: TRBV11-2
CDR3 DNA: TGTGCCAGCAGCCCTAGAGGCGGGAGGTCCTACAATGAGCAGTTCTTC
CDR3 protein: CASSPRGGRSYNEQFF

clone size: NA
J gene: TRBJ2-3
D gene: NA
V gene: TRBV7-9
CDR3 DNA: TGTGCCAGCAGCCTGACAGGTTTGGCGACCGATACGCAGTATTTT
CDR3 protein: CASSLTGLATDTQYF

clone size: NA
J gene: TRBJ1-2
D gene: NA
V gene: TRBV3-1/TRBV3-2
CDR3 DNA: TGTGCCAGCAGCCAAGTGGGGGGAAGAGGCGGCTATGGCTACACCTTC
CDR3 protein: CASSQVGGRGGYGYTF

clone size: NA
J gene: TRBJ2-5
D gene: NA
V gene: TRBV6-5
CDR3 DNA: TGTGCCAGCAGCTACCACCGACGGGGCCAAGAGACCCAGTACTTC
CDR3 protein: CASSYHRRGQETQYF

clone size: NA
J gene: TRBJ1-5
D gene: NA
V gene: TRBV6-5
CDR3 DNA: TGTGCCGGCCGGGACAACGATCAGCCCCAGCATTTT
CDR3 protein: CAGRDNDQPQHF

clone size: NA
J gene: TRBJ2-3
D gene: TRBD2
V gene: TRBV19
CDR3 DNA: TGTGCCAGTAGATGGTCCGGGGGGGCCGAAGATACGCAGTATTTT
CDR3 protein: CASRWSGGAEDTQYF

clone size: NA
J gene: TRBJ2-3
D gene: TRBD2
V gene: TRBV5-1
CDR3 DNA: TGCGCCAGCAGCTTGGTGGCTAGCGGTACAGATACGCAGTATTTT
CDR3 protein: CASSLVASGTDTQYF

clone size: NA
J gene: TRBJ1-3
D gene: TRBD1
V gene: TRBV5-1
CDR3 DNA: TGCGCCAGCAGCTTACAGGGGGCGGACGGAAACACCATATATTTT
CDR3 protein: CASSLQGADGNTIYF

clone size: NA
J gene: TRBJ1-2
D gene: TRBD1
V gene: TRBV12-3/TRBV12-4
CDR3 DNA: TGTGCCACTGCGACAGGGGGCTATGGCTACACCTTC
CDR3 protein: CATATGGYGYTF

clone size: NA
J gene: TRBJ2-1
D gene: NA
V gene: TRBV18
CDR3 DNA: TGTGCCAGCTCACTCAATGAGGCTGAGCAGTTCTTC
CDR3 protein: CASSLNEAEQFF

clone size: NA
J gene: TRBJ2-3
D gene: TRBD2
V gene: TRBV2
CDR3 DNA: TGTGCCAGCAGTGATGAGCGGGAGAGCACAGATACGCAGTATTTT
CDR3 protein: CASSDERESTDTQYF

clone size: NA
J gene: TRBJ2-7
D gene: NA
V gene: TRBV11-2
CDR3 DNA: TGTGCCAGCAGCTTAGGTTACGGTGCCTCCTACGAGCAGTACTTC
CDR3 protein: CASSLGYGASYEQYF

clone size: NA
J gene: TRBJ1-2
D gene: NA
V gene: TRBV7-9
CDR3 DNA: TGTGCCAGCAATATTCTCCTCTTGGGGGCGGGTGGCTACACCTTC
CDR3 protein: CASNILLLGAGGYTF

clone size: NA
J gene: TRBJ2-1
D gene: TRBD2
V gene: TRBV27
CDR3 DNA: TGTGCCAGCAGTGGGGGACTAGCAAGCAATGAGCAGTTCTTC
CDR3 protein: CASSGGLASNEQFF

clone size: NA
J gene: TRBJ2-1
D gene: TRBD2
V gene: TRBV5-4
CDR3 DNA: TGTGCCAGCAGCATTAGCGGGAGAAGGGATGAGCAGTTCTTC
CDR3 protein: CASSISGRRDEQFF

clone size: once
J gene: TRBJ2-2
D gene: TRBD1
V gene: TRBV27
CDR3 DNA: TGTGCCAGCAGTCTACAGGGGGCCCCACCCGGGGAGCTGTTTTTT
CDR3 protein: CASSLQGAPPGELFF

clone size: NA
J gene: TRBJ2-3
D gene: TRBD2
V gene: TRBV6-4
CDR3 DNA: TGTGCCAGCAGTGCTAGCGGGGGGGCCACAGATACGCAGTATTTT
CDR3 protein: CASSASGGATDTQYF

clone size: NA
J gene: TRBJ2-5
D gene: TRBD1
V gene: TRBV2
CDR3 DNA: TGTGCCAGCAGTGCAACAGGGGGCGTGGAGACCCAGTACTTC
CDR3 protein: CASSATGGVETQYF

clone size: NA
J gene: TRBJ2-7
D gene: NA
V gene: TRBV12-2
CDR3 DNA: TGTGCAAGTCGCTTACTGACTAGCGGGGGATCTGGGCCCTACGAGCAGTACTTC
CDR3 protein: CASRLLTSGGSGPYEQYF

clone size: once
J gene: TRBJ2-2
D gene: NA
V gene: TRBV9
CDR3 DNA: TGTGCCAGCAGCGGCGAAGGAGGTTTTACCGGGGAGCTGTTTTTT
CDR3 protein: CASSGEGGFTGELFF

clone size: NA
J gene: TRBJ2-7
D gene: NA
V gene: TRBV25-1
CDR3 DNA: TGTGCCAGCAGTGAATACAAGGGAGCGGGTGAGCAGTACTTC
CDR3 protein: CASSEYKGAGEQYF

clone size: NA
J gene: TRBJ2-7
D gene: TRBD1
V gene: TRBV5-4
CDR3 DNA: TGTGCCAGCAGCTTGGACAGGGGAGAGCAGTACTTC
CDR3 protein: CASSLDRGEQYF

clone size: NA
J gene: TRBJ2-2
D gene: NA
V gene: TRBV9
CDR3 DNA: TGTGCCAGCAGCACCAGGGGTCGGGGATACAACACCGGGGAGCTGTTTTTT
CDR3 protein: CASSTRGRGYNTGELFF

clone size: NA
J gene: TRBJ1-1
D gene: NA
V gene: TRBV6-5
CDR3 DNA: TGTGCCAGCAGACTAACAGGTAACACTGAAGCTTTCTTT
CDR3 protein: CASRLTGNTEAFF

clone size: NA
J gene: TRBJ2-3
D gene: TRBD2
V gene: TRBV5-4
CDR3 DNA: TGTGCCAGCAGCTTTGAGCGGGGGTCGCCAGATACGCAGTATTTT
CDR3 protein: CASSFERGSPDTQYF

clone size: NA
J gene: TRBJ2-3
D gene: NA
V gene: TRBV5-4
CDR3 DNA: TGTGCCAGCAGCTCCCGGGGAGCGGAGCACACAGATACGCAGTATTTT
CDR3 protein: CASSSRGAEHTDTQYF

clone size: NA
J gene: TRBJ1-6
D gene: NA
V gene: TRBV27
CDR3 DNA: TGTGCCAGCAATACCCTCCCGGGACTCCTTAATTCACCCCTCCACTTT
CDR3 protein: CASNTLPGLLNSPLHF

clone size: many
J gene: TRBJ2-4
D gene: NA
V gene: TRBV6-5
CDR3 DNA: TGTGCCAGCAGTTACTCGCGACAGGTCAACATTCAGTACTTC
CDR3 protein: CASSYSRQVNIQYF

clone size: NA
J gene: TRBJ2-7
D gene: NA
V gene: TRBV5-8
CDR3 DNA: TGTGCCAGCATCAACGGGCCGGGATACGAGCAGTACTTC
CDR3 protein: CASINGPGYEQYF

clone size: NA
J gene: TRBJ2-1
D gene: NA
V gene: TRBV24-1
CDR3 DNA: TGTGCCACCAGTGATATGAGGGGGAATGAGCAGTTCTTC
CDR3 protein: CATSDMRGNEQFF

clone size: NA
J gene: TRBJ2-1
D gene: NA
V gene: TRBV7-9
CDR3 DNA: TGTGCCAGCAGCCGGGACTCGTACGATGAGCAGTTCTTC
CDR3 protein: CASSRDSYDEQFF

clone size: NA
J gene: TRBJ2-1
D gene: TRBD2
V gene: TRBV11-3
CDR3 DNA: TGTGCCAGCAGCTTAGGGACTAGCGGTATGGGTGAGCAGTTCTTC
CDR3 protein: CASSLGTSGMGEQFF

clone size: NA
J gene: TRBJ2-7
D gene: TRBD1
V gene: TRBV20-1
CDR3 DNA: TGCAGTGCTAGTACCGACAGGGTATCCGAGCAGTACTTC
CDR3 protein: CSASTDRVSEQYF

clone size: NA
J gene: TRBJ2-1
D gene: NA
V gene: TRBV6-6
CDR3 DNA: TGTGCCAGCAGTTACGACAGATACAATGAGCAGTTCTTC
CDR3 protein: CASSYDRYNEQFF

clone size: NA
J gene: TRBJ2-1
D gene: NA
V gene: TRBV18
CDR3 DNA: TGTGCCAGCTCAGCGACTAGGGGTACCTATAATGAGCAGTTCTTC
CDR3 protein: CASSATRGTYNEQFF

clone size: NA
J gene: TRBJ1-2
D gene: NA
V gene: TRBV9
CDR3 DNA: TGTGCCAGCAGCGTAGAACCGGTAGCCGCTAACTATGGCTACACCTTC
CDR3 protein: CASSVEPVAANYGYTF

clone size: NA
J gene: TRBJ1-4
D gene: NA
V gene: TRBV29-1
CDR3 DNA: TGCAGCGTCACCGGGGGTGCAACTAATGAAAAACTGTTTTTT
CDR3 protein: CSVTGGATNEKLFF

clone size: NA
J gene: TRBJ2-1
D gene: TRBD2
V gene: TRBV28
CDR3 DNA: TGTGCCAGCAGTTCCTCTAGCGGGGGGGCCAATGAGCAGTTCTTC
CDR3 protein: CASSSSSGGANEQFF

clone size: NA
J gene: TRBJ1-5
D gene: NA
V gene: TRBV4-1
CDR3 DNA: TGCGCCAGCAGCCAAGTCGTTGGAACCAGGGGCAATCAGCCCCAGCATTTT
CDR3 protein: CASSQVVGTRGNQPQHF

clone size: NA
J gene: TRBJ2-7
D gene: TRBD2
V gene: TRBV30
CDR3 DNA: TGTGCCTGGAGCGGATCTATTCGGGGGGGGAGATTCTACGAGCAGTACTTC
CDR3 protein: CAWSGSIRGGRFYEQYF